This T cell receptor beta chain stems from a study of blood T cell repertoires in COVID-19. Clones were sequenced by immunoSEQ multiplex PCR, and TCRdb holds only the in-frame ones, with some missing. The data show approximately 160,000 clones, roughly 84% seen once. V lost 1 base to trimming and J lost 6 bases; unmatched junction nucleotides: 6. This CDR3 region has 15 residues. Germline V gene lookup returns CDR1 SGHRS and CDR2 YFSETQ. The chain carries TRBV5-1 and TRBJ1-1, with 10 bases that match TRBD1. This clonotype originated in a woman in her forties or fifties who had recovered from COVID-19. Sequencing input: PBMCs or T cells enriched from blood (not recorded which). The chain's CDR3 is CASSLRDRGLSEAFF. The DNA of the CDR3 is TGCGCCAGCAGCTTGAGAGACAGGGGGCTCTCTGAAGCTTTCTTT.